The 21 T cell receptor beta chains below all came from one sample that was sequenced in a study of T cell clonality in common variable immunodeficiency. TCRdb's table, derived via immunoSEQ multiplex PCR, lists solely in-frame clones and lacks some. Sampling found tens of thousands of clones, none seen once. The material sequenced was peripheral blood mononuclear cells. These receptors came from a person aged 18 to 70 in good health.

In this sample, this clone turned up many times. The CDR3 DNA, read in part, is TGCAGTGCTAGAGCCACTAGCGGGAGCATTTACGAG. Protein product: CSARATSGSIYE. The full CDR3 is CSARATSGSIYEQYF. V usage is TRBV20-1 and J usage is TRBJ2-7; 11 positions match TRBD2. The read ends 3 residues before the CDR3 terminus; that terminus is restored from the germline J gene. The germline CDR1 and CDR2 sequences are DFQATT and SNEGSKA (reference sequence). V lost 1 base to trimming and J lost 4 bases; unmatched junction nucleotides: 6. This CDR3 comprises 15 residues.

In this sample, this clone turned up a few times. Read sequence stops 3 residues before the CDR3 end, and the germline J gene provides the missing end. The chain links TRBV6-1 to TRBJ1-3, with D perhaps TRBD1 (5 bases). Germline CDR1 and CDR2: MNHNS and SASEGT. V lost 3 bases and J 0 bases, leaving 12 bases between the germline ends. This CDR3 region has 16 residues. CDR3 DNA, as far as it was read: TGTGCCAGCAGTGAGGTGGTAGGGGTCTCTGGAAACACC. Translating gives CASSEVVGVSGNT. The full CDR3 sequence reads CASSEVVGVSGNTIYF.

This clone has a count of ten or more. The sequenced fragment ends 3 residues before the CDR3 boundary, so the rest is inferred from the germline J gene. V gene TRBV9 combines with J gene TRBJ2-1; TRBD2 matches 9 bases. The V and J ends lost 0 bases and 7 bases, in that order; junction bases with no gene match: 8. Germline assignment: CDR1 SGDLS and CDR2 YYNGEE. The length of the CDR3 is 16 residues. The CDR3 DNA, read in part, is TGTGCCAGCAGCGTAGACCCTAGCGGGGTCAGGAATGAG. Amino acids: CASSVDPSGVRNE. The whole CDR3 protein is CASSVDPSGVRNEQFF. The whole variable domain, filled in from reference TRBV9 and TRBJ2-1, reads DSGVTQTPKHLITATGQRVTLRCSPRSGDLSVYWYQQSLDQGLQFLIQYYNGEERAKGNILERFSAQQFPDLHSELNLSSLELGDSALYFCASSVDPSGVRNEQFFGPGTRLTVL.

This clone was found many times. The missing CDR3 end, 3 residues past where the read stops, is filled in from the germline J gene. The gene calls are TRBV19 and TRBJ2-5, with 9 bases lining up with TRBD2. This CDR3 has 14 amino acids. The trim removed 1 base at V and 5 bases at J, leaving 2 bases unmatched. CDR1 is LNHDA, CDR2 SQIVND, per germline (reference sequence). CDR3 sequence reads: CASSIGSGSETQYF. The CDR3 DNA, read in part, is TGTGCCAGTAGTATAGGTAGCGGGAGTGAGACC.

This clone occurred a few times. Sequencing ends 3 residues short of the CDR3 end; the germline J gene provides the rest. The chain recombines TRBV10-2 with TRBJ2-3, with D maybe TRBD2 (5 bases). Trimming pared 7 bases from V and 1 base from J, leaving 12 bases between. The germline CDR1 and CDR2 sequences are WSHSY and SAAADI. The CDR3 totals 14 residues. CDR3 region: CASKVGAGTDTQYF. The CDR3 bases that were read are TGCGCCAGCAAGGTAGGAGCGGGCACAGATACG.

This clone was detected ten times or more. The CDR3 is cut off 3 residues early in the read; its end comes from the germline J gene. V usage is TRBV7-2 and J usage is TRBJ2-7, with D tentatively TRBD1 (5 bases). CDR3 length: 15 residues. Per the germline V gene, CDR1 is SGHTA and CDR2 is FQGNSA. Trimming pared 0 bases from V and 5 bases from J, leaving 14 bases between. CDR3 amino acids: CASSLAHGRGDEQYF. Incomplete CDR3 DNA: TGTGCCAGCAGCTTAGCGCATGGAAGGGGTGACGAG.

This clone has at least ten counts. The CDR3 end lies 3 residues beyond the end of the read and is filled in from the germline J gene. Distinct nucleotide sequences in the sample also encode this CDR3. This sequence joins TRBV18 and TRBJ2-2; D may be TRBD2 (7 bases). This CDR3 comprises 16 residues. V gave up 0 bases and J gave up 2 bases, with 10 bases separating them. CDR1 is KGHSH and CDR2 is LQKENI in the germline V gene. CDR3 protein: CASSPPTGGNTGELFF. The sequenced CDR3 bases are TGTGCCAGCTCACCACCTACGGGGGGCAACACCGGGGAG.

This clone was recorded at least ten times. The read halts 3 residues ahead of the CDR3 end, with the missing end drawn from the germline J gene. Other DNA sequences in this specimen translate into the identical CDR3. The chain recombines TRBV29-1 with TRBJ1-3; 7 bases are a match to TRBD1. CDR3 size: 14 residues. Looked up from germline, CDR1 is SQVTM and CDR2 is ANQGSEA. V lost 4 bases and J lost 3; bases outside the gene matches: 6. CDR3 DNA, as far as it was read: TGCAGCGTTGGACTAGGACAGGTTGGAAACACC. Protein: CSVGLGQVGNT. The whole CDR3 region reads CSVGLGQVGNTIYF. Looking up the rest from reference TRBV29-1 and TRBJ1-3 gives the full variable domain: SAVISQKPSRDICQRGTSLTIQCQVDSQVTMMFWYRQQPGQSLTLIATANQGSEATYESGFVIDKFPISRPNLTFSTLTVSNMSPEDSSIYLCSVGLGQVGNTIYFGEGSWLTVV.

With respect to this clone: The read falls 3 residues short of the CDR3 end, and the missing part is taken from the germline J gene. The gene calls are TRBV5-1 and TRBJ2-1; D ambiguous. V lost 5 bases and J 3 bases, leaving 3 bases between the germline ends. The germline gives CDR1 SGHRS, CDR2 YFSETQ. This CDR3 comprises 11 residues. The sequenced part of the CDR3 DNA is TGCGCCAGCAGAGGCTACAATGAG. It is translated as CASRGYNE. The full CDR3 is CASRGYNEQFF.

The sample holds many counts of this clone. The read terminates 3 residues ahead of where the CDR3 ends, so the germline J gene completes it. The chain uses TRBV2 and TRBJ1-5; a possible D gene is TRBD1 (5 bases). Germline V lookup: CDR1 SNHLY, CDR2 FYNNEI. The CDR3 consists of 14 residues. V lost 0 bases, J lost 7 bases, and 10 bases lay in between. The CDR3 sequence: CASSEARSGQPQHF. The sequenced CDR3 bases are TGTGCCAGCAGTGAAGCCAGGTCAGGGCAGCCC.

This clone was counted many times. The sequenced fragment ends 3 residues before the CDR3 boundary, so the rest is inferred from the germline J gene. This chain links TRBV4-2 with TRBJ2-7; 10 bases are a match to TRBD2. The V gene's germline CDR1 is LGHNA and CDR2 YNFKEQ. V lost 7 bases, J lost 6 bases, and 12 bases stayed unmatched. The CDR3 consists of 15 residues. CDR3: CASTLAGDSTGEQYF. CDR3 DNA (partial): TGTGCCAGCACTCTAGCGGGAGACTCTACCGGCGAG.

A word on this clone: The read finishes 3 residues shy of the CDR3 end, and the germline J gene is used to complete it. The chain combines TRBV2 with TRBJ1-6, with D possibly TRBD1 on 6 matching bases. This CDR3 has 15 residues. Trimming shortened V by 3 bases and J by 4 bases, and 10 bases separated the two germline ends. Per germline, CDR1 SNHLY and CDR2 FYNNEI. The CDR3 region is CASSDRGRYNSPLHF. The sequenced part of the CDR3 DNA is TGTGCCAGCAGTGACAGGGGACGGTATAATTCACCC.

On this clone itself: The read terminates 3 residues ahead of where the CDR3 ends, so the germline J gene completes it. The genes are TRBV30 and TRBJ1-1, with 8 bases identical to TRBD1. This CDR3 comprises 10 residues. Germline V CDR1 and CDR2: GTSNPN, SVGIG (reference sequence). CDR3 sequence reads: CAWSQGAAFF. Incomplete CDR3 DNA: TGTGCCTGGAGTCAGGGGGCG.

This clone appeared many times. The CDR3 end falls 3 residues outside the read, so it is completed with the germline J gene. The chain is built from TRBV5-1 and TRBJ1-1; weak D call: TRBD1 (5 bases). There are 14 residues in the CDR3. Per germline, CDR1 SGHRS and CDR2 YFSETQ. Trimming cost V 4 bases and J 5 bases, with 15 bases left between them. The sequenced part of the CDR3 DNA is TGCGCCAGCAGCCCCGGCACAGGAAAAACTGAA. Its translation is CASSPGTGKTE. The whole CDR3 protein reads CASSPGTGKTEAFF.

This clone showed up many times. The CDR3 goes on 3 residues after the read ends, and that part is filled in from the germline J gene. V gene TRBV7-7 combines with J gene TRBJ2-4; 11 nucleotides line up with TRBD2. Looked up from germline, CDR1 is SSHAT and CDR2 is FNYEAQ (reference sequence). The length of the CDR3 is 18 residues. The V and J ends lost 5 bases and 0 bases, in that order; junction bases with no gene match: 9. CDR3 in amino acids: CASSPGTSGPLAKNIQYF. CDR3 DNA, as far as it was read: TGTGCCAGCAGCCCAGGGACTAGCGGTCCACTAGCCAAAAACATT.

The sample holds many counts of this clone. The sequenced CDR3 bases are TGCGCCAGCAATGGTCGCGGGAATTCAGTTTCTGAG. The encoded protein is CASNGRGNSVSE. In full, the CDR3 is CASNGRGNSVSEQFF. The genes are TRBV5-1 and TRBJ2-1; possible D gene TRBD2, 6 bases. The read halts 3 residues ahead of the CDR3 end, with the missing end drawn from the germline J gene. CDR3 length: 15 residues. V lost 6 bases and J 9 bases, leaving 22 bases between the germline ends. Germline V gene sequence: CDR1 SGHRS, CDR2 YFSETQ.

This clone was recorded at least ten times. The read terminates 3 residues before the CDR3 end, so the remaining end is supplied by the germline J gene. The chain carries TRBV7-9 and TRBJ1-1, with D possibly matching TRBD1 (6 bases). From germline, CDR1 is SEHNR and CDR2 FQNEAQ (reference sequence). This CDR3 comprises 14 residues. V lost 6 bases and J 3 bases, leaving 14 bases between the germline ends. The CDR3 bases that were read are TGTGCCAGCAGGCAAGGGGGTTGGGACACTGAA. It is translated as CASRQGGWDTE. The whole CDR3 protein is CASRQGGWDTEAFF.

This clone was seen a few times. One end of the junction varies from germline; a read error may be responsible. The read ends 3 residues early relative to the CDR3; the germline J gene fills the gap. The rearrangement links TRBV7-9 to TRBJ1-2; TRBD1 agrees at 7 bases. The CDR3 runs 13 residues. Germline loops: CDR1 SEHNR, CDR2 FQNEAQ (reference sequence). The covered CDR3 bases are TGTTCCAGCAGCTTACCCGACAGGGTCGGC. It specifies CSSSLPDRVG. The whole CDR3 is CSSSLPDRVGYTF. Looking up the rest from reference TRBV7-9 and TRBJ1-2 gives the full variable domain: DTGVSQNPRHKITKRGQNVTFRCDPISEHNRLYWYRQTLGQGPEFLTYFQNEAQLEKSRLLSDRFSAERPKGSFSTLEIQRTEQGDSAMYLCSSSLPDRVGYTFGSGTRLTVV.

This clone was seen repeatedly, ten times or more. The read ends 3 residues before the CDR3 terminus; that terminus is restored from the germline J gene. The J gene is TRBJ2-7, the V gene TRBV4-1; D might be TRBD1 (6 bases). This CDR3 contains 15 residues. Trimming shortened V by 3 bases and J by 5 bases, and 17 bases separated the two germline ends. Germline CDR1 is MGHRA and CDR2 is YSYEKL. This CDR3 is CASSHPSGARDEQYF. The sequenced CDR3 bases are TGCGCCAGCAGCCACCCATCAGGGGCGAGGGACGAG.

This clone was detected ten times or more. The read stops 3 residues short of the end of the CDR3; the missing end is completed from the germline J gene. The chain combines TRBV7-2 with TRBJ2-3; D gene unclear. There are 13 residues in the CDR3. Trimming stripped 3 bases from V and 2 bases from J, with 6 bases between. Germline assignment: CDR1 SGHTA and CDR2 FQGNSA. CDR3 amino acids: CASSFSNTDTQYF. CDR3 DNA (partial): TGTGCCAGCAGCTTCTCTAACACAGATACG.

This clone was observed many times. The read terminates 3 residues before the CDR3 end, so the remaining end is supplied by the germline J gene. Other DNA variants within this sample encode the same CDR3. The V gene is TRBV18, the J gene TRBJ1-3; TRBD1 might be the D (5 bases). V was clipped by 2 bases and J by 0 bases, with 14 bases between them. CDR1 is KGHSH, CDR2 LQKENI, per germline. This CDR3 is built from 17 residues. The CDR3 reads CASSPNQQVSSGNTIYF. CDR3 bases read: TGTGCCAGCTCACCAAATCAACAGGTATCCTCTGGAAACACC. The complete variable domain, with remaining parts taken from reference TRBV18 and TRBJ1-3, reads NAGVMQNPRHLVRRRGQEARLRCSPMKGHSHVYWYRQLPEEGLKFMVYLQKENIIDESGMPKERFSAEFPKEGPSILRIQQVVRGDSAAYFCASSPNQQVSSGNTIYFGEGSWLTVV.